This TCR beta chain was sequenced for a study of cytomegalovirus exposure and HLA in healthy donors. Primers for the PCR totalled 60 Vbeta and 13 Jbeta. Measured with immunoSEQ multiplex PCR; TCRdb has only the in-frame clones, and not every one. The sample carries around 250,000 clones, about 80% recorded once. About this clone: This specimen includes other DNA sequences encoding the same CDR3.

The sequence was obtained from a woman aged 60-75 years in good health and CMV-seropositive. The sequencing sample was made of PBMCs.

Here the CDR3 reads CASSLTRNTEAFF. As DNA, the CDR3 is TGTGCCAGCAGCTTAACGCGAAACACTGAAGCTTTCTTT. J is TRBJ1-1 and V is TRBV7-3; D gene ambiguous. Germline CDR1 reads SGHTA; CDR2 reads FQGTGA. CDR3 length: 13 residues. Trimming pared 0 bases from V and 2 bases from J, leaving 4 bases between.